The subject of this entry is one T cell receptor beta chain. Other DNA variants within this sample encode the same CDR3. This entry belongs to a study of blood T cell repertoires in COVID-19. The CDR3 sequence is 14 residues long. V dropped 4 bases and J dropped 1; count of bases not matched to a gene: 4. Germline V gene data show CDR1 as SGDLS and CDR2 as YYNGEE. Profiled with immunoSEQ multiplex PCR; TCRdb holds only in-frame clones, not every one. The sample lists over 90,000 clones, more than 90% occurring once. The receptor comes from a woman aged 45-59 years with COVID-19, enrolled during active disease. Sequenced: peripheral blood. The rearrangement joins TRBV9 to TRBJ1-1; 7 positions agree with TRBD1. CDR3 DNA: TGTGCCAGCAGCCCGCGACAGGGGAACACTGAAGCTTTCTTT. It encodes CASSPRQGNTEAFF.